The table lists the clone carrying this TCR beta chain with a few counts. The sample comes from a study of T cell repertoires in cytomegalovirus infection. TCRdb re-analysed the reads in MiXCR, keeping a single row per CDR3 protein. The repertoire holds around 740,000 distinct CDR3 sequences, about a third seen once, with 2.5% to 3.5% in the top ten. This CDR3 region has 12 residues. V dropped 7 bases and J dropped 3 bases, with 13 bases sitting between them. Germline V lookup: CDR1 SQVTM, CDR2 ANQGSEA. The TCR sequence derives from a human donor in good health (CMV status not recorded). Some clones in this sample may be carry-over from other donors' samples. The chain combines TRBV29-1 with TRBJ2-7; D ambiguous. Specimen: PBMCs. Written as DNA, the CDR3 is TGCAGCGGACGGAACTCAGGCTACGAGCAGTACTTC. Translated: CSGRNSGYEQYF.